The 7 T cell receptor beta chains below come from one sample, sequenced in a study of T cell changes during pregnancy in multiple sclerosis. This table comes from immunoSEQ multiplex PCR, and its TCRdb copy is limited to in-frame clones, with some not included. The sample holds about 22,000 clones, approximately 86% seen once. The sample consisted of CD4+ T cells from peripheral blood mononuclear cells, taken in the second trimester of pregnancy. These receptors originate from a female donor in good health, enrolled as a control in a pregnancy study.

The rearrangement links TRBV6-1 to TRBJ1-2, with 7 bases that match TRBD1. CDR3 length: 13 residues. J lost 4 bases, V lost 3 bases, and 2 bases had no gene match. Germline assignment: CDR1 MNHNS and CDR2 SASEGT. This CDR3 is CASSDGTVYGYTF. The CDR3 nucleotides read TGTGCCAGCAGTGACGGGACAGTCTATGGCTACACCTTC.

The V call is TRBV10-1, the J call TRBJ2-7; TRBD2 aligns across 9 bases. After removal of 2 bases from V and 7 bases from J, the junction contained 9 bases not matched to a gene. The CDR3 is made up of 15 amino acids. Germline CDR1 reads WNHNN; CDR2 reads SYGVQD (reference sequence). The CDR3 region has the DNA TGCGCCAGCAGTGAGCGGGTAGCGGGAGCACGGGAGCAGTACTTC. Translated: CASSERVAGAREQYF.

The V gene is TRBV5-1, the J gene TRBJ1-2; D is possibly TRBD1 (5 bases). CDR1 and CDR2 (germline): SGHRS, YFSETQ. This CDR3 contains 13 residues. V gave up 3 bases and J gave up 5 bases, with 11 bases separating them. The CDR3 region has the DNA TGCGCCAGCAGCTCATTTCAGGGATATGGCTACACCTTC. This sequence encodes CASSSFQGYGYTF. Full variable domain (outside the CDR3, taken from reference TRBV5-1 and TRBJ1-2): KAGVTQTPRYLIKTRGQQVTLSCSPISGHRSVSWYQQTPGQGLQFLFEYFSETQRNKGNFPGRFSGRQFSNSRSEMNVSTLELGDSALYLCASSSFQGYGYTFGSGTRLTVV.

The chain combines TRBV11-1 with TRBJ1-6; D is ambiguous. The V end lost 8 bases, the J end lost 10 bases, and 18 bases lay between the germline ends. Germline V lookup: CDR1 SGHAT, CDR2 FQDESV (reference sequence). This CDR3 has 14 amino acids. DNA for the CDR3: TGTGCCAGCGCCCGGCGGCCAGGAGGATCACCCCTCCACTTT. Protein sequence: CASARRPGGSPLHF.

The chain is built from TRBV6-5 and TRBJ1-1; TRBD1 matches 7 bases. Germline values: CDR1 MNHEY, CDR2 SVGAGI. CDR3 length: 14 residues. V was pared by 7 bases and J by 0 bases, with 5 bases of the junction left unmatched. In DNA, the CDR3 is TGTGCCAGCAAACCAGGGGGTATGAACACTGAAGCTTTCTTT. It translates to CASKPGGMNTEAFF.

This clone was seen only a few times. CDR3 DNA sequence: TGTGCCAGCTCACCTTTACCAGGGGGAGAGAACACTGAAGCTTTCTTT. Residues: CASSPLPGGENTEAFF. V usage is TRBV18 and J usage is TRBJ1-1; 7 positions agree with TRBD1. V gave up 3 bases and J gave up 1 base; unmatched junction bases: 8. The CDR3 is 16 residues long. In germline, CDR1 is KGHSH, CDR2 LQKENI.

This clone was detected only once. V is TRBV2 and J is TRBJ1-1; 9 bases agree with TRBD1. Germline V gene sequence: CDR1 SNHLY, CDR2 FYNNEI. V gave up 0 bases and J gave up 13 bases; unmatched junction bases: 9. The CDR3 contains 14 residues. Written as DNA, the CDR3 is TGTGCCAGCAGTGAAGCACTGGTGACAGGGGGTGGTTTCTTT. It specifies CASSEALVTGGGFF.